These 25 T cell receptor beta chains came from one sample sequenced in a study of glioma-infiltrating T cells. The iRepertoire nested amplicon-rescue multiplex PCR amplified TCR alpha and beta CDR3s from RNA. TCRdb fed the multiplex PCR reads into MiXCR, producing one record per CDR3 protein. The sample has around 390,000 distinct CDR3 sequences, 41% seen once. Sequencing used glioma tissue, nonneoplastic brain tissue, or PBMCs (not recorded which). These receptors came from a human donor with low-grade glioma or glioblastoma, undergoing nonglioma brain surgery, or in good health (not recorded which).

The chain carries TRBV15 and TRBJ2-4; 7 nucleotides match TRBD2. CDR1 LNHNV and CDR2 YYDKDF come from the germline V gene (reference sequence). This CDR3 has 15 amino acids. V gave up 4 bases and J gave up 1 base; unmatched junction bases: 4. CDR3 coding DNA: TGTGCCACCAGCATGGGGGGGATGGCCAAAAACATTCAGTACTTC. Its translation is CATSMGGMAKNIQYF.

This clonotype was counted a few times. CDR3: CASSLAGPGSSGANVLTF. The DNA for the CDR3 is TGTGCCAGCAGCTTAGCGGGCCCGGGAAGCTCTGGGGCCAACGTCCTGACTTTC. V is TRBV7-8 and J is TRBJ2-6, with a possible D match to TRBD2 (5 bases). V lost 0 bases, J lost 0 bases, and 12 bases lay in between. CDR3 size: 18 residues. CDR1 is SGHVS and CDR2 is FQNEAQ in the germline V gene.

This clonotype was found many times. The rearrangement links TRBV15 to TRBJ2-5, with a weak D call TRBD1 (5 bases). The CDR3 consists of 15 residues. Looked up from germline, CDR1 is LNHNV and CDR2 is YYDKDF (reference sequence). With 0 bases removed from V and 0 bases from J, the gap between germline ends came to 8 bases. CDR3 protein: CATSREPGNQETQYF. The CDR3 DNA reads as TGTGCCACCAGCAGAGAACCAGGGAACCAAGAGACCCAGTACTTC.

This clonotype was picked up a small number of times. V and J are TRBV12-3 or TRBV12-4 and TRBJ1-5; TRBD1 aligns across 7 bases. V shed 5 bases and J 5 bases; nucleotides not matched to a gene: 6. The CDR3 sequence is 14 residues long. CDR3 sequence reads: CASSTGDLYQPQHF. The DNA of the CDR3 is TGTGCCAGCAGTACAGGGGACTTATATCAGCCCCAGCATTTT.

About this clonotype itself: The junction shows a germline mismatch at one end, possibly a read error. This chain uses TRBV20-1 with TRBJ2-7; D might be TRBD2 (5 bases). This CDR3 region has 14 residues. Germline values: CDR1 DFQATT, CDR2 SNEGSKA (reference sequence). This CDR3 is CGARDYPNSYEQYF. CDR3 bases: TGCGGTGCTAGAGACTATCCTAACTCCTACGAGCAGTACTTC.

Notes on this clonotype: At one end, the junction sequence differs from germline, possibly due to a read error. CDR3: CARSLQWEGLEQYF. CDR3 sequence (DNA): TGTGCCAGAAGTTTGCAGTGGGAGGGATTGGAGCAGTACTTC. This sequence joins TRBV28 and TRBJ2-7; 7 bases align to TRBD2. This CDR3 region has 14 residues. CDR1 and CDR2 from the germline V gene are MDHEN and SYDVKM.

This clonotype appeared a few times. J is TRBJ2-7 and V is TRBV19; TRBD1 might be the D (5 bases). The CDR3 length is 13 residues. Germline V lookup: CDR1 LNHDA, CDR2 SQIVND (reference sequence). Trimming took off 5 bases at V and 4 bases at J, with 12 bases between the two ends. The CDR3 nucleotides are TGTGCCAGTAGTCCCGGACACCTTTACGAGCAGTACTTC. Translation gives CASSPGHLYEQYF.

V and J are TRBV12-5 and TRBJ2-6; 7 positions agree with TRBD1. Germline assignment: CDR1 LGHNT and CDR2 FRNRAP. This CDR3 is built from 15 residues. J was trimmed by 2 bases and V by 4 bases; bases with no gene match: 2. The CDR3 DNA is TGTGCTAGTGGTTCCGGACAGGCTGGGGCCAACGTCCTGACTTTC. This gives the protein CASGSGQAGANVLTF.

This clonotype has a handful of counts. V gene TRBV4-3 combines with J gene TRBJ1-1; 7 bases map to TRBD1. J gave up 6 bases and V 2 bases, and 12 bases lay outside the gene matches. The CDR3 totals 16 residues. The V gene's germline CDR1 is LGHNA and CDR2 YSLEER. CDR3 nucleotides: TGCGCCAGCAGCCAAACACGCGGGACAGAGGGTTCTGAAGCTTTCTTT. Protein product: CASSQTRGTEGSEAFF.

This chain joins TRBV20-1 and TRBJ2-7; the match to TRBD2 covers 7 bases. Per germline, CDR1 DFQATT and CDR2 SNEGSKA (reference sequence). This CDR3 has 14 residues. V trimming: 2 bases; J trimming: 3 bases; junction bases outside the gene matches: 7. The CDR3 protein is CSARPSGELYEQYF. Here the CDR3 DNA reads TGCAGTGCTAGACCCAGCGGGGAACTCTACGAGCAGTACTTC.

There are many counts of this clonotype. The chain recombines TRBV28 with TRBJ2-3; D gene unclear. Trimming shortened V by 7 bases and J by 0 bases, and 17 bases separated the two germline ends. Per the germline V gene, CDR1 is MDHEN and CDR2 is SYDVKM. The CDR3 is 16 residues long. The CDR3 DNA follows: TGTGCCAGCAAACCCTTCAGTAGCCGTAGCACAGATACGCAGTATTTT. This translates into CASKPFSSRSTDTQYF.

The J gene is TRBJ2-3, the V gene TRBV27, with a tentative D call TRBD2 (5 bases). CDR1 and CDR2 from the germline V gene are MNHEY and SMNVEV (reference sequence). Trimming pared 5 bases from V and 1 base from J, leaving 16 bases between. This CDR3 comprises 16 residues. CDR3 sequence reads: CASSPARVSGTDTQYF. In nucleotides, the CDR3 is TGTGCCAGCAGTCCCGCCCGGGTTAGCGGCACAGATACGCAGTATTTT.

This clonotype was seen a handful of times. The chain recombines TRBV28 with TRBJ1-6, with D hard to call. V shed 3 bases and J shed 6 bases, with 12 bases lying between them. CDR1 is MDHEN, CDR2 SYDVKM, per germline. The CDR3 is made up of 15 amino acids. The CDR3: CASSFGQMGNSPLHF. CDR3 nucleotide sequence: TGTGCCAGCAGTTTTGGTCAGATGGGTAATTCACCCCTCCACTTT. Variable domain in full (rest from reference TRBV28 and TRBJ1-6): DVKVTQSSRYLVKRTGEKVFLECVQDMDHENMFWYRQDPGLGLRLIYFSYDVKMKEKGDIPEGYSVSREKKERFSLILESASTNQTSMYLCASSFGQMGNSPLHFGNGTRLTVT.

Details on this clonotype: A read error may explain this, as a much larger clone is one base away. The chain recombines TRBV27 with TRBJ2-7; D gene uncertain. Trimming stripped 2 bases from V and 0 bases from J, with 8 bases between. The CDR3 extends over 14 amino acids. Germline values: CDR1 MNHEY, CDR2 SMNVEV (reference sequence). CDR3 coding DNA: TGTGCCAGCAGTTTAATTGCACGCTCCTACGAGCAGTACTTC. It yields the protein CASSLIARSYEQYF.

This chain joins TRBV20-1 and TRBJ2-7, with 10 bases fitting TRBD2. The CDR3 runs to 14 residues. Trimming removed 3 bases from V and 5 bases from J; junction bases left unmatched: 7. The germline gives CDR1 DFQATT, CDR2 SNEGSKA (reference sequence). CDR3 residues: CSASKGLAGDEQYF. CDR3 bases: TGCAGTGCTAGTAAGGGTCTAGCGGGAGACGAGCAGTACTTC.

Concerning this clonotype: Lacking the conserved final phenylalanine or tryptophan, this CDR3 likely reflects a read error. The V gene is TRBV19, the J gene TRBJ1-1, with D hard to call. The germline V and J ends were trimmed by 2 bases and 0 bases, with 7 bases remaining between them. CDR1 is LNHDA, CDR2 SQIVND, per germline (reference sequence). The CDR3 runs 14 residues. The CDR3 loop reads CASSIPRLNTEAFL. The CDR3 DNA is TGTGCCAGTAGTATACCCAGATTGAACACTGAAGCTTTCCTT.

Notes on this clonotype: The conserved final phenylalanine or tryptophan is absent from the CDR3, which likely points to a read error. The CDR3 region is CSARGSYEQYY. The CDR3 nucleotides read TGCAGTGCTAGAGGATCCTACGAGCAGTACTAC. The rearrangement uses TRBV20-1 and TRBJ2-7; the D is unclear. There are 11 residues in the CDR3. V lost 1 base and J lost 1, with 2 bases in between. Germline CDR1 and CDR2: DFQATT and SNEGSKA (reference sequence).

As concerns this clonotype: A read error is possible here, since a much larger clone lies one base away. This chain connects TRBV27 to TRBJ2-7; D possibly corresponds to TRBD2 (5 bases). Per germline, CDR1 MNHEY and CDR2 SMNVEV (reference sequence). CDR3 length: 13 residues. Deletions cut 1 base from V and 12 bases from J, with 16 bases between. CDR3 sequence: CASSLLARAAGYF. CDR3 DNA sequence: TGTGCCAGCAGTTTATTGGCTCGTGCGGCGGGGTACTTC.

This chain links TRBV6-8 with TRBJ1-4; D remains ambiguous. V lost 6 bases to trimming and J lost 6 bases, with 23 bases between them. Germline V lookup: CDR1 MNHGY, CDR2 SAAAGT. The CDR3 length is 17 residues. The CDR3 loop is CASSQTDYTRAHEKLFF. CDR3 coding DNA: TGTGCCAGCAGCCAAACAGATTATACACGGGCCCATGAAAAACTGTTTTTT.

The chain employs TRBV7-6 and TRBJ1-2; 8 bases match TRBD1. Trimming cost V 8 bases and J 0 bases; bases outside gene matches: 2. Looked up from germline, CDR1 is SGHVS and CDR2 is FNYEAQ. The CDR3 loop spans 13 amino acids. CDR3 DNA: TGTGCCAGCCGCAGGGGGCCTAACTATGGCTACACCTTC. Its translation is CASRRGPNYGYTF.

The chain carries TRBV18 and TRBJ2-4; 9 bases are a match to TRBD1. There are 13 residues in the CDR3. V was clipped by 4 bases and J by 13 bases; unmatched bases: 8. Germline-derived CDR1 and CDR2 are KGHSH and LQKENI. CDR3 residues: CASSRRDRVTQYF. The CDR3 coding sequence is TGTGCCAGCTCACGCCGGGACAGGGTCACCCAGTACTTC. Based on the CDR3 plus reference TRBV18 and TRBJ2-4, the full variable domain is NAGVMQNPRHLVRRRGQEARLRCSPMKGHSHVYWYRQLPEEGLKFMVYLQKENIIDESGMPKERFSAEFPKEGPSILRIQQVVRGDSAAYFCASSRRDRVTQYFGAGTRLSVL.

V is TRBV20-1 and J is TRBJ2-5, with D uncertain. Trimming removed 8 bases at V and 3 bases at J, with 13 bases between. The CDR3 totals 12 residues. Germline V gene data show CDR1 as DFQATT and CDR2 as SNEGSKA (reference sequence). The CDR3 region is CSTFGRKETQYF. CDR3 DNA sequence: TGCAGTACCTTTGGAAGGAAAGAGACCCAGTACTTC.

Worth noting for this clonotype: At one end the junction does not follow the germline gene, possibly because of a read error. The chain has TRBV20-1 and TRBJ1-5; maybe TRBD1 (6 bases). The germline V gene encodes CDR1 DFQATT and CDR2 SNEGSKA (reference sequence). The length of the CDR3 is 15 residues. This CDR3 reads CGARDPGGRYQPQHF. Here the CDR3 DNA reads TGCGGTGCTAGAGATCCCGGGGGCAGGTATCAGCCCCAGCATTTT.

This chain joins TRBV2 and TRBJ2-5, with D perhaps matching TRBD1 (5 bases). The CDR3 is 15 residues long. Trimming left V 3 bases short and J 2 bases short, with 13 bases between. Per germline, CDR1 SNHLY and CDR2 FYNNEI. The CDR3 bases are TGTGCCAGCAGTGAGCCTCAGGACACGCAAGAGACCCAGTACTTC. Encoded protein: CASSEPQDTQETQYF.

The genes are TRBV5-1 and TRBJ1-2; 9 positions match TRBD1. V trimming: 4 bases; J trimming: 3 bases; junction bases outside the gene matches: 13. Germline-derived CDR1 and CDR2 are SGHRS and YFSETQ. This CDR3 contains 17 residues. CDR3 sequence (DNA): TGCGCCAGCAGCGCAACCACAGGGGGCCGATCGGACTATGGCTACACCTTC. It encodes CASSATTGGRSDYGYTF.